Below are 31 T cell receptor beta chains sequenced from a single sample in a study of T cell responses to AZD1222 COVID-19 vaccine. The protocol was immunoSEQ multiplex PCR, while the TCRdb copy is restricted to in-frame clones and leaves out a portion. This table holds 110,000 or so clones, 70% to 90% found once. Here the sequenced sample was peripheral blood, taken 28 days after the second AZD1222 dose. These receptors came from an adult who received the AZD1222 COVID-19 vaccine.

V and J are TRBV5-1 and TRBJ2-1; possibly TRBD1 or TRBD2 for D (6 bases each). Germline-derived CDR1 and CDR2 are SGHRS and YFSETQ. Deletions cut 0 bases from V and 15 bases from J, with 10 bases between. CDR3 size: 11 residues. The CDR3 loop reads CASSLDRDLFF. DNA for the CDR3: TGCGCCAGCAGCTTGGACAGGGACTTGTTCTTC.

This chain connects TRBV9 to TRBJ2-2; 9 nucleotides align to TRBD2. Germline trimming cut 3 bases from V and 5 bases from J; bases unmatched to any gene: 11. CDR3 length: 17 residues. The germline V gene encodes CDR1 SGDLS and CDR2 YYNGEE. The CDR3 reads CASSARGGAAGTGELFF. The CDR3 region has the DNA TGTGCCAGCAGCGCCCGCGGGGGGGCGGCCGGGACCGGGGAGCTGTTTTTT.

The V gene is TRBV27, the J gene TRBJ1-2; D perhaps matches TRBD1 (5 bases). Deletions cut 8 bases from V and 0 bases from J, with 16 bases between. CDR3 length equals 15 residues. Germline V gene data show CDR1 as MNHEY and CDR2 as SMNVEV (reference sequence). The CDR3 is CASGLKDTANYGYTF. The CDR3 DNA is TGTGCCAGCGGACTCAAGGACACCGCTAACTATGGCTACACCTTC.

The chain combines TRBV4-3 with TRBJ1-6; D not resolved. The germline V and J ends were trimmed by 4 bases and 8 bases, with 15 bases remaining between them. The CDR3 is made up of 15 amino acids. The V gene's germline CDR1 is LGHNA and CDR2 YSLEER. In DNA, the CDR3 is TGCGCCAGCAGCCTCAGTCTTGCCTCACATTCACCCCTCCACTTT. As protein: CASSLSLASHSPLHF.

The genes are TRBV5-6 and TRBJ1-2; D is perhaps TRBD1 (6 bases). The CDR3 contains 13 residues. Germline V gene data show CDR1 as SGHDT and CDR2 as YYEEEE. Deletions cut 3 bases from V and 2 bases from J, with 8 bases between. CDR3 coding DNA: TGTGCCAGCAGCTCCACAGGGAACTATGGCTACACCTTC. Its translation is CASSSTGNYGYTF.

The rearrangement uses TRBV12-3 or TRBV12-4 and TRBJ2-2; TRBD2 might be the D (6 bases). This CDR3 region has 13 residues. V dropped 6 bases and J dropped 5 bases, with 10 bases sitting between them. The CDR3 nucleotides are TGTGCCAGCAGCCAGGAGGGTACCGGGGAGCTGTTTTTT. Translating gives CASSQEGTGELFF.

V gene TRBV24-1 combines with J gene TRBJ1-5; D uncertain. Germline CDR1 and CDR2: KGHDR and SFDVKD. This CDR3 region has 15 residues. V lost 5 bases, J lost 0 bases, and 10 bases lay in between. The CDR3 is CATSAGIGSNQPQHF. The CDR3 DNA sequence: TGTGCCACCAGTGCGGGTATAGGTAGCAATCAGCCCCAGCATTTT.

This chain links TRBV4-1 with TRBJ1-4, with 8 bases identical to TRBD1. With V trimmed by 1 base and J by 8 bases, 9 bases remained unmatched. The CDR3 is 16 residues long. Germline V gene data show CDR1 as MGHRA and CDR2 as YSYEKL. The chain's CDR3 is CASSQGGTGRGEKLFF. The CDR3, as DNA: TGCGCCAGCAGCCAAGGTGGGACAGGACGGGGGGAAAAACTGTTTTTT.

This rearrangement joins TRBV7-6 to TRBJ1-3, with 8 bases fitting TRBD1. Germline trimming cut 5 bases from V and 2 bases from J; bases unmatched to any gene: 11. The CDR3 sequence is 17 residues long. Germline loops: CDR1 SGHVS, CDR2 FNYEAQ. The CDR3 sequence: CASSQMAGGNAGNTIYF. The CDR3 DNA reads TGTGCCAGCAGCCAGATGGCAGGGGGCAACGCTGGAAACACCATATATTTT. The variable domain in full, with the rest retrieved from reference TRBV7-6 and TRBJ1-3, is GAGVSQSPRYKVTKRGQDVALRCDPISGHVSLYWYRQALGQGPEFLTYFNYEAQQDKSGLPNDRFSAERPEGSISTLTIQRTEQRDSAMYRCASSQMAGGNAGNTIYFGEGSWLTVV.

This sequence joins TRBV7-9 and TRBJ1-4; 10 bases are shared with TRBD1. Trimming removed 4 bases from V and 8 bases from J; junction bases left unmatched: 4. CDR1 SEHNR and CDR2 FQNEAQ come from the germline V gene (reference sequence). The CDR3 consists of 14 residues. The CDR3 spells CASSSTGGIEKLFF. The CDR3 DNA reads TGTGCCAGCAGCTCGACAGGGGGCATAGAAAAACTGTTTTTT.

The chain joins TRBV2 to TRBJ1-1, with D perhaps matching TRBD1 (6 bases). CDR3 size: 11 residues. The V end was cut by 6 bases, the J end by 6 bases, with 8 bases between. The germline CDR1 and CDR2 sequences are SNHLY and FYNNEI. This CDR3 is CASRDRAEAFF. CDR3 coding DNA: TGTGCCAGCAGGGACAGAGCTGAAGCTTTCTTT.

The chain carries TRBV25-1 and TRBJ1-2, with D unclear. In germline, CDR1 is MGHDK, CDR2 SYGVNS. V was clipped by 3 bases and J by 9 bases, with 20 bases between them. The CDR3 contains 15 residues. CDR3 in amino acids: CASSDGFGVHLSYTF. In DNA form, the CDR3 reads TGTGCCAGCAGTGATGGATTCGGGGTCCATTTAAGCTACACCTTC.

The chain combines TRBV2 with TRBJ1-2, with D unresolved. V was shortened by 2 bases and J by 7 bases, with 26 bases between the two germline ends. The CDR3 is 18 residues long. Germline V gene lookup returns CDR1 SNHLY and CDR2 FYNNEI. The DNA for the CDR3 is TGTGCCAGCAGTGAATCGGAAGGGTTTTATGGGATCGTTTCTGGCTACACCTTC. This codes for CASSESEGFYGIVSGYTF.

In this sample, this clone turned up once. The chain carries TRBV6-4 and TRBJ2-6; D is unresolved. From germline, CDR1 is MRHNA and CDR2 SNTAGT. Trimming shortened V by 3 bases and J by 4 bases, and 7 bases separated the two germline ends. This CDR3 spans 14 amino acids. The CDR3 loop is CASSEWRGANVLTF. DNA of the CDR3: TGTGCCAGCAGTGAATGGCGAGGGGCCAACGTCCTGACTTTC.

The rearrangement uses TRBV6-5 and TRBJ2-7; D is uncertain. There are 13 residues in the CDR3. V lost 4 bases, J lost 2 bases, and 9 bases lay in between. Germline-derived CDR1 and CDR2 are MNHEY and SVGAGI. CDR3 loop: CASSSITPYEQYF. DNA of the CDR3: TGTGCCAGCAGTTCCATCACACCCTACGAGCAGTACTTC.

The CDR3: CASSPRRGTGAETQYF. As DNA, the CDR3 is TGTGCCAGCAGTCCGCGGCGGGGGACAGGGGCAGAGACCCAGTACTTC. The chain uses TRBV6-2 or TRBV6-3 and TRBJ2-5; 10 bases agree with TRBD1. Germline V gene data show CDR1 as MNHEY and CDR2 as SVGEGT. The CDR3 sequence is 16 residues long. Trimming cost V 5 bases and J 4 bases; bases outside gene matches: 10.

The CDR3 sequence: CASSLGDNYEQYF. CDR3 DNA: TGTGCCAGCAGCTTAGGGGACAACTACGAGCAGTACTTC. The V and J genes are TRBV11-1 and TRBJ2-7, with D possibly matching TRBD1 (6 bases). Trimming took 1 base from V and 3 from J, leaving 7 bases between them. Germline V gene data show CDR1 as SGHAT and CDR2 as FQDESV (reference sequence). This CDR3 spans 13 amino acids.

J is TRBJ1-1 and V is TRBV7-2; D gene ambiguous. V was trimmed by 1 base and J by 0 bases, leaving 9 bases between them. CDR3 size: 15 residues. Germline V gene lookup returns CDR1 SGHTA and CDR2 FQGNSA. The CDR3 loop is CASSLDLGLNTEAFF. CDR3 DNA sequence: TGTGCCAGCAGCTTAGATCTAGGGCTGAACACTGAAGCTTTCTTT.

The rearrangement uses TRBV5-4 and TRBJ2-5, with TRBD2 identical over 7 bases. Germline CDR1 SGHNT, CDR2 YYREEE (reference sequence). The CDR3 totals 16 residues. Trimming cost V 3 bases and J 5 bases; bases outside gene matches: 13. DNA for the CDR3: TGTGCCAGCAGCTACCGCACCGGGACTATTAGTGAGACCCAGTACTTC. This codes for CASSYRTGTISETQYF.

For the CDR3, the DNA is TGTGCCAGCTCACCTAGGGACAGCGGGGGAGGAGAGACCCAGTACTTC. Residues: CASSPRDSGGGETQYF. This chain uses TRBV18 with TRBJ2-5; TRBD2 is a possible D gene (8 bases). Trimming left V 3 bases short and J 4 bases short, with 18 bases between. This CDR3 spans 16 amino acids. The germline gives CDR1 KGHSH, CDR2 LQKENI.

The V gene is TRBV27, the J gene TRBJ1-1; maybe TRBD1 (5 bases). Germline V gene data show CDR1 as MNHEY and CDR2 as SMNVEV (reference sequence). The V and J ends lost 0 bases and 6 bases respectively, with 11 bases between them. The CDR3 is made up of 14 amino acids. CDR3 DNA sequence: TGTGCCAGCAGTTTATCGGAGGGGAGGGCTGAAGCTTTCTTT. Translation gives CASSLSEGRAEAFF.

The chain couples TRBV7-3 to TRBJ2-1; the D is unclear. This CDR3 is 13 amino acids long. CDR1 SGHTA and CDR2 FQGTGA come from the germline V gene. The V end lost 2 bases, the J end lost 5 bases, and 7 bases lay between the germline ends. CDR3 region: CASSLSWNNEQFF. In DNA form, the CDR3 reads TGTGCCAGCAGCTTATCTTGGAACAATGAGCAGTTCTTC.

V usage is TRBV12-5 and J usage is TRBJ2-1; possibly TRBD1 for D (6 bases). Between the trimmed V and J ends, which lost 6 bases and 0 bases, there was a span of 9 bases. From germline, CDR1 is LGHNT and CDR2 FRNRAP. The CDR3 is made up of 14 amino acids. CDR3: CASGGQSSYNEQFF. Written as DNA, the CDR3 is TGTGCTAGTGGGGGACAAAGCTCCTACAATGAGCAGTTCTTC.

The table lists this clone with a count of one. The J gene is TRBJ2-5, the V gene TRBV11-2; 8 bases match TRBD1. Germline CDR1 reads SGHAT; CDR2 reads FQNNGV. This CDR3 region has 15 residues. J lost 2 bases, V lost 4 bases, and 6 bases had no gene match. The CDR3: CASSYYGQGQETQYF. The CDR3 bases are TGTGCCAGCAGCTACTACGGACAGGGACAAGAGACCCAGTACTTC.

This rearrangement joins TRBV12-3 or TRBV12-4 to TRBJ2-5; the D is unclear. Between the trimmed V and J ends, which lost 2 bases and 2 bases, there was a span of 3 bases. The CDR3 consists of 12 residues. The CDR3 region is CASSLTQETQYF. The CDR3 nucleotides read TGTGCCAGCAGTTTAACTCAAGAGACCCAGTACTTC.

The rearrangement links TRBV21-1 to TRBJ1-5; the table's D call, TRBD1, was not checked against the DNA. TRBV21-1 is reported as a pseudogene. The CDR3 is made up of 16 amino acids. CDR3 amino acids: CASSMTGQGSNQPQHF. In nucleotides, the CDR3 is TGTGCCAGCAGCATGACGGGACAGGGTAGCAATCAGCCCCAGCATTTT.

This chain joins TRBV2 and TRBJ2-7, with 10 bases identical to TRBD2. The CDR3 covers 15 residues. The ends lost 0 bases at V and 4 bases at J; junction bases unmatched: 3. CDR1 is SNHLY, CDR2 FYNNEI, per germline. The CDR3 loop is CASSEAGLAYYEQYF. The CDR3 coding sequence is TGTGCCAGCAGTGAAGCGGGACTAGCGTATTACGAGCAGTACTTC.

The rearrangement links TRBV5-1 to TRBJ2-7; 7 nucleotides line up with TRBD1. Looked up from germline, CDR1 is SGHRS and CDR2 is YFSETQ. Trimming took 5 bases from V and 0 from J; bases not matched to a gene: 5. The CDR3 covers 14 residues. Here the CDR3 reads CASRPGTDSYEQYF. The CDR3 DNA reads TGCGCCAGCAGGCCCGGGACAGACTCCTACGAGCAGTACTTC.

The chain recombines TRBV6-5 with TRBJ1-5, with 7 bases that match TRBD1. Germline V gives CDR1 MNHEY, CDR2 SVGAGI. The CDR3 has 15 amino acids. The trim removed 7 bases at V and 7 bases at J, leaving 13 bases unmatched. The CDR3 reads CASTLDRDLRQPQHF. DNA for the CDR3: TGTGCCAGCACCCTAGACAGGGACCTTAGACAGCCCCAGCATTTT.

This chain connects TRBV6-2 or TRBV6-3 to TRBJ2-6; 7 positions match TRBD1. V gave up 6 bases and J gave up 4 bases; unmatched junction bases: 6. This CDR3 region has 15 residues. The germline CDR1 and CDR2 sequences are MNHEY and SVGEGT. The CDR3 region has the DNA TGTGCCAGCAGCCAGACAGGGTCCGGGGCCAACGTCCTGACTTTC. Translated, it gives CASSQTGSGANVLTF.

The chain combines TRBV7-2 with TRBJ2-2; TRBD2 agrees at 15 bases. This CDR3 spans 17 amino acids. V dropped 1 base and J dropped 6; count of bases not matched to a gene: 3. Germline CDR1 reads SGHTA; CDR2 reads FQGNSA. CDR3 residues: CASSLEGLAGGPGELFF. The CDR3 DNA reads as TGTGCCAGCAGCTTAGAAGGACTAGCGGGGGGGCCCGGGGAGCTGTTTTTT.